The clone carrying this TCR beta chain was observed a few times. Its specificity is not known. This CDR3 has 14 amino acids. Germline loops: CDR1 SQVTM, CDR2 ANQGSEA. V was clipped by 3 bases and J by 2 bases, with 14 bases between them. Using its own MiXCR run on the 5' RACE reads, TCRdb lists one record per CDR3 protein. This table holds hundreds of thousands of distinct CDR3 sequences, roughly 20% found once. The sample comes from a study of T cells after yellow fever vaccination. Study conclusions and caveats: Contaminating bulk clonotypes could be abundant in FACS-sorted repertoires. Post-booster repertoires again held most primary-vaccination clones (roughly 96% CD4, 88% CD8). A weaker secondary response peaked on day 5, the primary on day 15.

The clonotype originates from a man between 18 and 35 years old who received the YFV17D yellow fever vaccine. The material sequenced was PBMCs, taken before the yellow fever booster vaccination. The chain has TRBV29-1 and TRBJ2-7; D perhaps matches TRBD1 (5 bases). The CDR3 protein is CSVESLDRPYEQYF. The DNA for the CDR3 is TGCAGCGTTGAGAGTCTCGACAGACCCTACGAGCAGTACTTC.